This T cell receptor beta chain was documented in a study of blood T cell repertoires in COVID-19 (dated by TCRdb to 2018 to 2020). Regarding the study in general: Samples covering the acute and convalescent phases of COVID-19 were provided by collaborators in the United States, Italy and Spain. Samples were obtained from the ongoing ImmuneRACE study (first 160 participants) and from 1,254 subjects provided by 6 global collaborators. Where available, HLA class I and class II types were taken from metadata supplied by the sample provider and were not determined by assay-based typing. The dataset comprised deeply sampled blood TCRbeta repertoires from subjects exposed to, actively infected with, or recovered from COVID-19. The repertoires were released in a freely available public database meant as a resource for research on the immune response to SARS-CoV-2. The sample metadata nearly always contained a de-identified subject ID, COVID-19 status, age in years and sex. The material from the prospective study consisted of cDNA or gDNA derived from T cells, B-cell-depleted T cells, or PBMCs.

TCRbeta CDR3 regions were amplified from genomic DNA using the immunoSEQ Assay, a bias-controlled multiplex PCR. Per the authors' processing: The number of nucleated cells in each sample was estimated from the amplification of reference gene primers within the assay. To quantify the absolute abundance of each unique TCRbeta CDR3 rearrangement, sequence reads were collapsed and filtered. Productive Simpson clonality was computed per sample as the square root of Simpson's diversity index over productive rearrangements. TCRdb limited this immuneACCESS table to in-frame rearrangements with V and J called. A share of clones is missing; checked studies link under half to unresolved V genes, and the rest is unexplained. For V, J and clone size, that table is used; D and trimming come from the DNA. The sample contains roughly 100,000 clones, more than 75% of them found a single time. The ten largest clones take up around 3% of the sample.

About this clone: What this receptor recognizes is not known. Base-call qualities are not available, and no considerably larger clone is one nucleotide away.

Whole blood was collected in K2EDTA tubes by collaborating institutions according to the institutions' own protocols. For TCRbeta analysis, collaborators shipped samples as frozen whole blood, isolated PBMCs, or DNA extracted from either of those sample types. Results and caveats for the whole study, not just this receptor: The quantity of clinical and demographic metadata differed by source and by participant and was supplied without curation.

Including cysteine and phenylalanine, the CDR3 has 14 amino acids. The entry retains the CDR3 DNA only, 42 bases that are in frame from base 1. Per the germline V gene, MNHEY is the CDR1 and SVGAGI is the CDR2. The V end gives up 3 bases and the J end 4 bases, leaving 3 bases in the junction not matched to a gene. Sequencing used peripheral blood. The sequence joins TRBV6-5 to TRBJ1-2; the central 9 bases match TRBD1. This sequence originates from a man aged 50 to 60 with active or convalescent COVID-19. The CDR3 region: CASSYMDRGYGYTF. The DNA sequence follows: TGTGCCAGCAGTTATATGGACAGGGGCTATGGCTACACCTTC.